This T cell receptor beta chain was captured by sequencing in a study of esophageal squamous cell carcinoma under preoperative chemotherapy. Study-wide context: Both tumor-infiltrating lymphocytes and peripheral blood T cells had their TCR repertoires profiled.

A single record per CDR3 protein comes from TCRdb applying MiXCR to the PCR reads. The table records around 34,000 distinct CDR3 sequences, approximately 51% of them present only once. This clonotype was recorded a few times. Its antigen is unidentified. Study results and caveats: After paclitaxel-nedaplatin, abundant clones were more likely to contract than amplify. After chemotherapy, TCR diversity rose significantly in peripheral T cells but not in tumor-infiltrating lymphocytes.

This CDR3 spans 15 amino acids. Germline assignment: CDR1 SGHNT and CDR2 YENEEA. V was pared by 5 bases and J by 2 bases, with 5 bases of the junction left unmatched. Time point in this sample: after preoperative PTX-NDP chemotherapy. Preoperative chemotherapy with paclitaxel-nedaplatin was given to patients before surgery. This clonotype was obtained from a human donor with esophageal squamous cell carcinoma. The donor label of this sample is uncertain. Sampling was carried out from a patient given preoperative chemotherapy. V gene TRBV11-3 combines with J gene TRBJ2-3, with 9 nucleotides matching TRBD1. The CDR3 reads CASSEGQGTTDTQYF. CDR3 sequence (DNA): TGTGCCAGCAGCGAGGGACAGGGAACCACAGATACGCAGTATTTT.